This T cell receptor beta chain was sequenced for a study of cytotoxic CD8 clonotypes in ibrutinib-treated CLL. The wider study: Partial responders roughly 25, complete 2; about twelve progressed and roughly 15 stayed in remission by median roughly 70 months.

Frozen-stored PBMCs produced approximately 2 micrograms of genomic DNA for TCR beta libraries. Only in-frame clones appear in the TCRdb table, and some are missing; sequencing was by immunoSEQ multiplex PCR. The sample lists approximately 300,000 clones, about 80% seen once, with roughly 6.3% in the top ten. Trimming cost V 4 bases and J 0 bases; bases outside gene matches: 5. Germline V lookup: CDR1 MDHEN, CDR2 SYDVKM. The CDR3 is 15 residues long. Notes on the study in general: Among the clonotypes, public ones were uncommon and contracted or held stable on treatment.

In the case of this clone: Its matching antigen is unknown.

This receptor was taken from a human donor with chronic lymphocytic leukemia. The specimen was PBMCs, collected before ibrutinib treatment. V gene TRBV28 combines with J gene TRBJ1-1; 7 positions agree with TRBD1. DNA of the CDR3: TGTGCCAGCAGTTACAGGGGTACTATGAACACTGAAGCTTTCTTT. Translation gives CASSYRGTMNTEAFF.